What follows describes a single T cell receptor (beta chain). Its antigen is as yet unknown. The junction does not match germline at one end; this may be a read error. This CDR3 contains 16 residues. CDR1 is MDHEN and CDR2 is SYDVKM in the germline V gene. The sample originates from a study of cytomegalovirus exposure and HLA in healthy donors. Overall study results and limits: The study listed approximately 160 cytomegalovirus-associated TCR beta chains.

The PCR ran on 60 Vbeta and 13 Jbeta primers. Data came from immunoSEQ multiplex PCR; TCRdb stores just in-frame clones and leaves some out. The sample has roughly 120,000 clones; roughly 78% are singletons. Sequencing was done on a sample of PBMCs. The sequence came from a man aged 30-40 years in good health and CMV-seronegative. This chain joins TRBV28 and TRBJ2-7; a possible D gene is TRBD2 (6 bases). Here the CDR3 reads CVSNLSGTGSSYEQYF. CDR3 DNA: TGTGTCAGCAACCTCTCCGGGACTGGGAGCTCCTACGAGCAGTACTTC.